This T cell receptor beta chain was documented in a study of beta chain features in type 1 diabetes. Of the isolated RNA, all was reverse transcribed, and so the sequenced material was expressed TCRB transcripts. Measured with immunoSEQ multiplex PCR; TCRdb has only the in-frame clones, and not every one. The repertoire holds around 400,000 clones, with roughly 12% as singletons. Germline CDR1 is GTSNPN and CDR2 is SVGIG (reference sequence). V lost 2 bases and J lost 2; bases outside the gene matches: 7. This CDR3 has 15 residues. The genes are TRBV30 and TRBJ2-3, with 7 bases fitting TRBD2. Sequenced input: naive CD4+ T cells from blood. This receptor was obtained from a man aged 18 to 29 in good health. The CDR3 DNA reads as TGTGCCTGGAGTTTAGGGCTAGCGGTCACAGATACGCAGTATTTT. Its translation: CAWSLGLAVTDTQYF. Supplemented by reference TRBV30 and TRBJ2-3, the full variable domain reads SQTIHQWPATLVQPVGSPLSLECTVEGTSNPNLYWYRQAAGRGLQLLFYSVGIGQISSEVPQNLSASRPQDRQFILSSKKLLLSDSGFYLCAWSLGLAVTDTQYFGPGTRLTVL.